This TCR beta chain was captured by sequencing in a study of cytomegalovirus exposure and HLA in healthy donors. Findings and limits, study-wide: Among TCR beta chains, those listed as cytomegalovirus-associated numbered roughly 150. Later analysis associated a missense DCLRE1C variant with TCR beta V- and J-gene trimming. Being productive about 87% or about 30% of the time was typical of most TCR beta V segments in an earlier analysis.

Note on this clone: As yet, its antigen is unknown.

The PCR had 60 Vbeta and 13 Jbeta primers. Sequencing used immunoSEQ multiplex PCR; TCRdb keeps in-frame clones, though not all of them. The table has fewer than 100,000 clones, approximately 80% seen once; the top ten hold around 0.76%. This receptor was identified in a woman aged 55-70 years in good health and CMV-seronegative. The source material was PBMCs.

CDR3 sequence: CASESAGGTENTQYF. CDR3 nucleotides: TGTGCCAGCGAAAGCGCCGGGGGGACGGAGAATACGCAGTATTTT. The rearrangement links TRBV6-5 to TRBJ2-3, with 7 positions matching TRBD2. In germline, CDR1 is MNHEY, CDR2 SVGAGI. V gave up 8 bases and J gave up 7 bases; unmatched junction bases: 15. This CDR3 is built from 15 residues.